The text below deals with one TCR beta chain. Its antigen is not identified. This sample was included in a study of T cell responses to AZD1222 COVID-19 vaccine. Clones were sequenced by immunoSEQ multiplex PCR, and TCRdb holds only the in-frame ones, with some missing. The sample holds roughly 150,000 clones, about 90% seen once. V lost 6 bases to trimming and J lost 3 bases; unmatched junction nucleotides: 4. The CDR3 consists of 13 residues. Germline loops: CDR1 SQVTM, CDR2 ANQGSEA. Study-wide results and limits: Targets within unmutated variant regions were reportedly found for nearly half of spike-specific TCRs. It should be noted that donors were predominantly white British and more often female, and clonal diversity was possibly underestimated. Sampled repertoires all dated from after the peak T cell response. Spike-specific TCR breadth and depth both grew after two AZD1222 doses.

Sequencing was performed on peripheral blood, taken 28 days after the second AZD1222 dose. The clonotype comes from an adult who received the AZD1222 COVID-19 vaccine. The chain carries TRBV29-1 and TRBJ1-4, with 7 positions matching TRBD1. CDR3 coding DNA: TGCAGCGTCCGCGGGACAGCTAATGAAAAACTGTTTTTT. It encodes CSVRGTANEKLFF.